This entry concerns a single TCR beta chain. Germline CDR1 reads SEHNR; CDR2 reads FQNEAQ (reference sequence). The CDR3 runs to 15 residues. Germline trimming cut 5 bases from V and 5 bases from J; bases unmatched to any gene: 10. A second 7 to 11 cycle PCR used barcoded and J-beta primers. TCRdb passed the 5' RACE reads through MiXCR, listing each CDR3 protein once. The table shows more than 900,000 distinct CDR3 sequences, with 29% occurring only once. The source of the sample is a study of blood T cells in healthy people across ages. The sample also formed part of further work on T cells of mothers and their children. That source adds: Study donors consisted of a few healthy Caucasian mothers and their six children.

The TCR comes from a woman in her forties in good health. The V and J genes are TRBV7-9 and TRBJ1-2, with 8 bases fitting TRBD1. The source material was blood. CDR3 DNA: TGTGCCAGCAGCGGCGGACAGGGAGCGGGATATGGCTACACCTTC. Translated, it gives CASSGGQGAGYGYTF.